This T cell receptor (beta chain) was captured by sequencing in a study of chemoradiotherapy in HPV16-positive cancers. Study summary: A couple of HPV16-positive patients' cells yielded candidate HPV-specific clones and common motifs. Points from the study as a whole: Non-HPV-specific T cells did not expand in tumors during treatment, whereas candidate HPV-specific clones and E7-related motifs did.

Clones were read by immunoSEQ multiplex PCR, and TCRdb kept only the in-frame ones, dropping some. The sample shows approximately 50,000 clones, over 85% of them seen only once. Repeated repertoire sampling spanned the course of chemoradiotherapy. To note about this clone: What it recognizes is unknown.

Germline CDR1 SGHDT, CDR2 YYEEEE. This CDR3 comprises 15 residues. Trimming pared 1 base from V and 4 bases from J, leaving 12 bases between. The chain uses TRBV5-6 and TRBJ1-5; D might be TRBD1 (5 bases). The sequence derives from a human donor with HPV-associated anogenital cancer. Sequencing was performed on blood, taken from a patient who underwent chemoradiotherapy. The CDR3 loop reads CASSLRWGFNQPQHF. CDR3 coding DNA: TGTGCCAGCAGCTTGCGATGGGGGTTTAATCAGCCCCAGCATTTT.